This T cell receptor beta chain was obtained from a study of T cell changes during pregnancy in multiple sclerosis. Here immunoSEQ multiplex PCR was the method, and the copy in TCRdb shows in-frame clones only, minus some. The profile covers some 40,000 clones, with about 90% appearing a single time and about 0.42% taken by the ten largest. Sample: CD4+ T cells from peripheral blood mononuclear cells, taken in the third trimester of pregnancy. The TCR was taken from a female donor in good health, enrolled as a control in a pregnancy study.

The CDR3 region is CASRGLMYEQFF. The DNA of the CDR3 is TGTGCCAGCAGGGGACTAATGTATGAGCAGTTCTTC. The chain carries TRBV6-5 and TRBJ2-1; TRBD2 aligns across 7 bases. This CDR3 comprises 12 residues. J was trimmed by 8 bases and V by 6 bases; bases with no gene match: 4. Germline CDR1 reads MNHEY; CDR2 reads SVGAGI.